One T cell receptor beta chain is described in this entry. The data are from a study of blood T cell repertoires in COVID-19. The CDR3 covers 15 residues. Unmatched junction bases numbered 6, after V lost 1 base and J lost 5 bases. Germline CDR1 and CDR2: SGHKS and YYEKEE (reference sequence). Under the authors' procedure: How many nucleated cells were present was estimated from reference gene primer amplification. Sequenced by immunoSEQ multiplex PCR; TCRdb stores in-frame clones only, minus some. For V, J and clone size, that table is used; D and trimming come from the DNA. The repertoire holds some 300,000 clones, with approximately 91% as singletons.

This sequence joins TRBV5-5 and TRBJ2-7; 10 bases fit TRBD1. Input material: PBMCs or T cells enriched from blood (not recorded which). This receptor was obtained from a woman aged 25 to 39 who had been exposed to COVID-19. The CDR3: CASSLRTGGRDEQYF. The CDR3 bases are TGTGCCAGCAGCTTGAGGACAGGGGGAAGGGACGAGCAGTACTTC.